The 14 T cell receptor beta chains reported below all come from one sample, sequenced in a study of blood T cell repertoires in COVID-19. Using immunoSEQ multiplex PCR, the repertoire was profiled, and TCRdb retains in-frame clones only, with some absent. The sample contains 250,000 to 350,000 clones, roughly 80% of which appear only once. Material for sequencing was peripheral blood. The receptors originated from a human donor with COVID-19, enrolled during active disease. The donor label of this sample is uncertain.

The chain is built from TRBV7-9 and TRBJ2-3; TRBD2 might be the D (6 bases). The CDR3 consists of 12 residues. The V gene lost 5 bases and the J gene lost 6 bases, with 9 bases spanning the gap. Germline loops: CDR1 SEHNR, CDR2 FQNEAQ (reference sequence). The CDR3 DNA reads as TGTGCCAGCAGCCGTACTAGCGATACGCAGTATTTT. It specifies CASSRTSDTQYF.

In DNA, the CDR3 is TGTGCCAGCAGCTTAGTAGGAGGGGATCAGCCCCAGCATTTT. This gives the protein CASSLVGGDQPQHF. The rearrangement uses TRBV7-8 and TRBJ1-5, with D possibly being TRBD1 (5 bases). V gave up 1 base and J gave up 5 bases, with 9 bases separating them. Germline V gene data show CDR1 as SGHVS and CDR2 as FQNEAQ. The CDR3 covers 14 residues.

The genes are TRBV6-5 and TRBJ2-5, with 10 bases aligning to TRBD2. J lost 5 bases, V lost 5 bases, and 5 bases had no gene match. CDR1 and CDR2 from the germline V gene are MNHEY and SVGAGI. The CDR3 runs 14 residues. CDR3 in amino acids: CASSPSGSWETQYF. The CDR3 DNA reads TGTGCCAGCAGTCCTAGCGGGAGTTGGGAGACCCAGTACTTC.

V usage is TRBV7-6 and J usage is TRBJ2-3; 7 bases agree with TRBD2. Looked up from germline, CDR1 is SGHVS and CDR2 is FNYEAQ. V gave up 0 bases and J gave up 0 bases; unmatched junction bases: 3. This CDR3 is built from 16 residues. The CDR3 sequence is CASSLARGISTDTQYF. The CDR3 nucleotides read TGTGCCAGCAGCTTAGCGCGGGGGATAAGCACAGATACGCAGTATTTT.

This chain uses TRBV7-3 with TRBJ2-1; D may be TRBD2 (7 bases). The germline V and J ends were trimmed by 3 bases and 5 bases, with 11 bases remaining between them. This CDR3 has 14 amino acids. CDR1 and CDR2 (germline): SGHTA, FQGTGA. DNA of the CDR3: TGTGCCAGCAGCTTCGGGGGGCTTGACAATGAGCAGTTCTTC. It codes for CASSFGGLDNEQFF. The full variable domain, in which reference TRBV7-3 and TRBJ2-1 provide the parts outside the CDR3, is GAGVSQTPSNKVTEKGKYVELRCDPISGHTALYWYRQSLGQGPEFLIYFQGTGAADDSGLPNDRFFAVRPEGSVSTLKIQRTERGDSAVYLCASSFGGLDNEQFFGPGTRLTVL.

The chain couples TRBV5-1 to TRBJ2-2; 8 nucleotides agree with TRBD2. The J segment lost 7 bases and the V segment lost 0 bases, leaving 8 bases of the junction unmatched. Germline CDR1 is SGHRS and CDR2 is YFSETQ. The CDR3 totals 16 residues. CDR3 in amino acids: CASSLGPAGDLGELFF. CDR3 DNA: TGCGCCAGCAGCTTGGGGCCAGCGGGAGATCTCGGGGAGCTGTTTTTT.

The chain couples TRBV11-2 to TRBJ2-7, with 10 nucleotides matching TRBD1. This CDR3 region has 14 residues. V shed 6 bases and J 2 bases; nucleotides not matched to a gene: 4. The germline V gene has CDR1 SGHAT and CDR2 FQNNGV. In DNA form, the CDR3 reads TGTGCCAGCAGACGGGACAGGGGTCCCTACGAGCAGTACTTC. Amino acid sequence: CASRRDRGPYEQYF.

This clone has just one count. The V and J genes are TRBV5-6 and TRBJ1-2, with a weak D call TRBD1 (5 bases). The CDR3 covers 15 residues. V was pared by 1 base and J by 2 bases, with 12 bases between. Germline V gives CDR1 SGHDT, CDR2 YYEEEE. CDR3 DNA sequence: TGTGCCAGCAGCTTGTTTGCAGGGCAGAACTATGGCTACACCTTC. This translates into CASSLFAGQNYGYTF.

The chain joins TRBV11-2 to TRBJ1-1; D is perhaps TRBD1 (6 bases). Trimming stripped 3 bases from V and 0 bases from J, with 11 bases between. CDR1 is SGHAT, CDR2 FQNNGV, per germline. There are 15 residues in the CDR3. The DNA of the CDR3 is TGTGCCAGCAGCTTGCCAGGGGCTATGAACACTGAAGCTTTCTTT. Residues: CASSLPGAMNTEAFF.

The rearrangement joins TRBV9 to TRBJ2-5; tentative D call: TRBD2 (6 bases). V was pared by 0 bases and J by 5 bases, with 11 bases between. The CDR3 totals 14 residues. The germline gives CDR1 SGDLS, CDR2 YYNGEE. CDR3: CASSVGTTPETQYF. The CDR3 region has the DNA TGTGCCAGCAGCGTAGGGACTACCCCGGAGACCCAGTACTTC.

V is TRBV25-1 and J is TRBJ1-2; 7 nucleotides line up with TRBD1. V gave up 0 bases and J gave up 4 bases; unmatched junction bases: 2. The CDR3 contains 14 residues. Germline CDR1 is MGHDK and CDR2 is SYGVNS. The CDR3 spells CASSEYAGGYGYTF. In DNA, the CDR3 is TGTGCCAGCAGTGAATATGCAGGGGGCTATGGCTACACCTTC.

The rearrangement uses TRBV4-1 and TRBJ2-1, with 9 bases that match TRBD2. The V gene's germline CDR1 is MGHRA and CDR2 YSYEKL. The CDR3 totals 16 residues. V was clipped by 3 bases and J by 7 bases; unmatched bases: 10. The CDR3 DNA is TGCGCCAGCAGCCAGGAAGGCACTAGCGGGCGGAATGAGCAGTTCTTC. It specifies CASSQEGTSGRNEQFF.

The CDR3 nucleotides are TGTGCCTGGTCTAGCGGGAGGGCCCTAAATGAGCAGTTCTTC. This codes for CAWSSGRALNEQFF. The V gene is TRBV30, the J gene TRBJ2-1; TRBD2 matches 12 bases. The trim removed 5 bases at V and 7 bases at J, leaving 6 bases unmatched. The V gene's germline CDR1 is GTSNPN and CDR2 SVGIG (reference sequence). The CDR3 covers 14 residues.

V is TRBV19 and J is TRBJ2-3; tentatively, D is TRBD2 (5 bases). CDR3 length: 15 residues. Germline CDR1 reads LNHDA; CDR2 reads SQIVND (reference sequence). The germline V and J ends were trimmed by 1 base and 4 bases, with 12 bases remaining between them. The DNA of the CDR3 is TGTGCCAGTAGTATAGTCGGGGATCCAGCAGATACGCAGTATTTT. Residues: CASSIVGDPADTQYF.